The entry below describes one T cell receptor (beta chain). TCRdb passed the 5' RACE reads through MiXCR, listing each CDR3 protein once. The sample contains under 150,000 distinct CDR3 sequences, roughly a tenth of which appear only once. The sample is drawn from a study of CD8 T cells in ankylosing spondylitis. Germline V lookup: CDR1 DFQATT, CDR2 SNEGSKA (reference sequence). The CDR3 runs to 15 residues. Trimming shortened V by 1 base and J by 0 bases, and 11 bases separated the two germline ends. This chain links TRBV20-1 with TRBJ2-3; D is perhaps TRBD2 (6 bases). Sequencing was done on a sample of blood, either unsorted or a sorted T cell fraction (not recorded which). This receptor was taken from a male donor with ankylosing spondylitis or in good health (not recorded which). The CDR3 nucleotides read TGCAGTGCTAGAGTGTTCCGGGAGAGCACAGATACGCAGTATTTT. Translating gives CSARVFRESTDTQYF.